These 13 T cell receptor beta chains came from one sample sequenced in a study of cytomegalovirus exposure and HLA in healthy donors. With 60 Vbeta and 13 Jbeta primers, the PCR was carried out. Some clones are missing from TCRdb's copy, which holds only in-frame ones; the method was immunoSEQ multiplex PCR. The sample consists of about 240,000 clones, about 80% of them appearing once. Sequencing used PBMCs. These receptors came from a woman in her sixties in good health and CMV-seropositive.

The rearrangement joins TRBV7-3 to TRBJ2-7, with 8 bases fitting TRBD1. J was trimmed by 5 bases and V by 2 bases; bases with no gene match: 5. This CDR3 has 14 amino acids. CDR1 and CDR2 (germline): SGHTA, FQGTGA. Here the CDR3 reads CASSLRPGGDEQYF. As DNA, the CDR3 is TGTGCCAGCAGCTTACGACCAGGGGGCGACGAGCAGTACTTC.

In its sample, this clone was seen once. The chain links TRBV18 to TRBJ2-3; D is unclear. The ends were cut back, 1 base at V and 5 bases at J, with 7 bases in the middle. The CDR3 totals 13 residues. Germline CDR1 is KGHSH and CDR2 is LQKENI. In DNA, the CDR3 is TGTGCCAGCTCACCACTCCTCGTAGATACGCAGTATTTT. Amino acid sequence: CASSPLLVDTQYF. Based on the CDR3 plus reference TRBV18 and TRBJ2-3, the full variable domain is NAGVMQNPRHLVRRRGQEARLRCSPMKGHSHVYWYRQLPEEGLKFMVYLQKENIIDESGMPKERFSAEFPKEGPSILRIQQVVRGDSAAYFCASSPLLVDTQYFGPGTRLTVL.

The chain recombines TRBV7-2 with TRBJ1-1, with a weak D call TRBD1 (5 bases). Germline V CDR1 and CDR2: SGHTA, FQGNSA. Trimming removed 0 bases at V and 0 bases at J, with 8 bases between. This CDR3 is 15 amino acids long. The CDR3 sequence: CASSLAGGLNTEAFF. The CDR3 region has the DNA TGTGCCAGCAGCTTAGCGGGGGGACTGAACACTGAAGCTTTCTTT.

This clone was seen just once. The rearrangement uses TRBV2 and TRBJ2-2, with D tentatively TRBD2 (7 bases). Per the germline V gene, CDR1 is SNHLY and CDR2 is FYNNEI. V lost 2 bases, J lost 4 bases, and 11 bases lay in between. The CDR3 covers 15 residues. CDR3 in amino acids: CASSESRGGTGELFF. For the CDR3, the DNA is TGTGCCAGCAGTGAAAGTAGGGGGGGCACCGGGGAGCTGTTTTTT.

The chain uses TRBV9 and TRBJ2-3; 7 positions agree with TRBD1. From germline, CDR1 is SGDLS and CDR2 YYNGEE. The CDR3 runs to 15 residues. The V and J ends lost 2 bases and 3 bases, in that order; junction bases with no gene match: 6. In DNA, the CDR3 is TGTGCCAGCAGCGTGGGGACAGTGGGAACAGATACGCAGTATTTT. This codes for CASSVGTVGTDTQYF.

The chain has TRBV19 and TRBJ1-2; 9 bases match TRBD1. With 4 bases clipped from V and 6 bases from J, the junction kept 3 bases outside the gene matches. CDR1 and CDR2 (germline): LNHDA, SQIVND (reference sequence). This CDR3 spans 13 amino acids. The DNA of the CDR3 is TGTGCCAGTAGTAACAGGGGGCGCGATGGCTACACCTTC. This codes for CASSNRGRDGYTF.

CDR3 residues: CASSSLGTGSYEKLFF. DNA of the CDR3: TGTGCCAGCAGCTCCTTGGGGACAGGGTCCTATGAAAAACTGTTTTTT. The genes are TRBV5-4 and TRBJ1-4; 9 nucleotides line up with TRBD1. The CDR3 sequence is 16 residues long. Germline-derived CDR1 and CDR2 are SGHNT and YYREEE (reference sequence). The J segment lost 6 bases and the V segment lost 3 bases, leaving 9 bases of the junction unmatched. The whole variable domain, filled in from reference TRBV5-4 and TRBJ1-4, reads ETGVTQSPTHLIKTRGQQVTLRCSSQSGHNTVSWYQQALGQGPQFIFQYYREEENGRGNFPPRFSGLQFPNYSSELNVNALELDDSALYLCASSSLGTGSYEKLFFGSGTQLSVL.

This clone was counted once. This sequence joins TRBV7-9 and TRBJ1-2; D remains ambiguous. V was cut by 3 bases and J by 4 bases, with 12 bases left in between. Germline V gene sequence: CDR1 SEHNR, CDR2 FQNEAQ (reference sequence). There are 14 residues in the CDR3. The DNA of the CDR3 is TGTGCCAGCAGCTTTGAGGGAAGGACCTATGGCTACACCTTC. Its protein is CASSFEGRTYGYTF.

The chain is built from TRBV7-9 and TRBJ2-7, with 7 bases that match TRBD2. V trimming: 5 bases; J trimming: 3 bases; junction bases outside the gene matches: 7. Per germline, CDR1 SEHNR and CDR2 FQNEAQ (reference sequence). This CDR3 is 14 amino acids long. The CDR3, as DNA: TGTGCCAGCAGCCTCCGGGACTACTTCTACGAGCAGTACTTC. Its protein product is CASSLRDYFYEQYF.

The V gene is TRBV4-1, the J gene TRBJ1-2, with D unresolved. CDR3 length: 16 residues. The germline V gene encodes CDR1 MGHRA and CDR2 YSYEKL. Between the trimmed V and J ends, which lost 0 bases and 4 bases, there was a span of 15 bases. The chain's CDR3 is CASSQDFAGFSYGYTF. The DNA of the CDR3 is TGCGCCAGCAGCCAAGATTTTGCGGGGTTTTCCTATGGCTACACCTTC.

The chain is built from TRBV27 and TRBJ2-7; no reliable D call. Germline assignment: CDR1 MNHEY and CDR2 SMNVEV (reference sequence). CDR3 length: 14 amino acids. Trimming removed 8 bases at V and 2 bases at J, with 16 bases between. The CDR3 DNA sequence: TGTGCCAGCGGGTTCCAGGTCGGCCCCTACGAGCAGTACTTC. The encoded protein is CASGFQVGPYEQYF.

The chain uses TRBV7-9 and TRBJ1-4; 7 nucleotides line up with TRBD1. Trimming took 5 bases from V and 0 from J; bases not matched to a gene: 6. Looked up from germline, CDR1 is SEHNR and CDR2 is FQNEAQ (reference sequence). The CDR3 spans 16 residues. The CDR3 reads CASSPQGISTNEKLFF. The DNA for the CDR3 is TGTGCCAGCAGCCCACAGGGGATTTCAACTAATGAAAAACTGTTTTTT.

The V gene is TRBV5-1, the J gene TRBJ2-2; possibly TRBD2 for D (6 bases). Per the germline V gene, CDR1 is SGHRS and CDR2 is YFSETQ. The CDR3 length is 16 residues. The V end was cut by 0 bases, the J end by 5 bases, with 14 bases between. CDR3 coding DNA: TGCGCCAGCAGCTTGGCCTTAAGAGGAGGGACCGGGGAGCTGTTTTTT. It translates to CASSLALRGGTGELFF.